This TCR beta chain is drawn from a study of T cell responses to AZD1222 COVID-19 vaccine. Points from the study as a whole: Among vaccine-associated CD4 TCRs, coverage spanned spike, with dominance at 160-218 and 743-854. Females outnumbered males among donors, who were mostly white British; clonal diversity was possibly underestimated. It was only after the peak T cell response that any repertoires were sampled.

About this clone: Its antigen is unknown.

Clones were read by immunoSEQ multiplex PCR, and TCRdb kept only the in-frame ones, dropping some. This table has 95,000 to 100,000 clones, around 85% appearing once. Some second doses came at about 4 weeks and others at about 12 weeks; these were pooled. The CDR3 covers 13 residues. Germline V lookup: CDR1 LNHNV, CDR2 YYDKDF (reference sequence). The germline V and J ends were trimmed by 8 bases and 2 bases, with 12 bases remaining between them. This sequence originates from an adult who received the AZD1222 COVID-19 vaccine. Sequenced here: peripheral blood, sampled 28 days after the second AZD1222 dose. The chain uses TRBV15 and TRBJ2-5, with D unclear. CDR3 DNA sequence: TGTGCCACCCACACGGACCTTCAAGAGACCCAGTACTTC. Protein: CATHTDLQETQYF.